Listed below are T cell receptor beta chains from one sample, sequenced in a study of T cell clones after liver transplantation. TCRdb's table, derived via immunoSEQ multiplex PCR, lists solely in-frame clones and lacks some. The sample has 95,000 to 130,000 clones; approximately 90% are singletons. The source was CD4+ T cells from blood, collected 12 months after liver transplant. The receptors here all came from a human patient who received a liver transplant. These T cells may partly come from the graft donor. The CDR3 runs from the conserved cysteine through the conserved F or W. Each record gives: clone size, D gene, V gene, J gene, CDR3 DNA, CDR3 protein. The D gene is left open where the match is weak. Part of the rows lack a size; the others show once, few, many or a class for expanded clones.

>.|TRBD2|TRBV5-1|TRBJ2-3
TGCGCCAGCAGCTTGGAGCTAGCGGGAGCAGATACGCAGTATTTT
CASSLELAGADTQYF
>.|TRBD1|TRBV5-6|TRBJ2-7
TGTGCCAGCAGCGGGGACAGGGGAAGTCCGTACGAGCAGTACTTC
CASSGDRGSPYEQYF
>.|.|TRBV7-7|TRBJ2-3
TGTGCTAGCAGCTTAGACGAGGGGGATACGCAGTATTTT
CASSLDEGDTQYF
>.|.|TRBV5-1|TRBJ2-3
TGCGCCAGCAGCCCGTATCGGGGGGCGGGCACAGATACGCAGTATTTT
CASSPYRGAGTDTQYF
>.|.|TRBV30|TRBJ2-7
TGTGCCTGGAGGCCCTCGGCATCCCTCTACGAGCAGTACTTC
CAWRPSASLYEQYF
>.|.|TRBV6-1|TRBJ2-1
TGTGCCAGCAGTGGGACTGAAAGGGCTATTGGTGAGCAGTTCTTC
CASSGTERAIGEQFF
>.|TRBD2|TRBV5-1|TRBJ2-1
TGCGCCAGCAGCGAAAGACTAGCGGACCCCTCCTACAATGAGCAGTTCTTC
CASSERLADPSYNEQFF
>.|.|TRBV7-8|TRBJ1-2
TGTGCCAGCAGCTTAATGACGTCGGCTAACTATGGCTACACCTTC
CASSLMTSANYGYTF
>few|.|TRBV2|TRBJ2-7
TGTGCCAGCAGTCCCAGGACGGGAACCTACGAGCAGTACTTC
CASSPRTGTYEQYF
>.|.|TRBV6-6|TRBJ2-5
TGTGCCAGCACCCCCGGGCCAGGCCAAGAGACCCAGTACTTC
CASTPGPGQETQYF
>.|.|TRBV5-4|TRBJ2-3
TGTGCCAGCAGCGAAGGGGGGAGGGGAGGCACAGATACGCAGTATTTT
CASSEGGRGGTDTQYF
>.|.|TRBV11-2|TRBJ2-1
TGTGCCAGCAGCTTAGATTATCAAGGGATCAATGAGCAGTTCTTC
CASSLDYQGINEQFF
>.|.|TRBV20-1|TRBJ2-5
TGCAGTGCGGCCCGTGAGACCCAGTACTTC
CSAARETQYF
>once|.|TRBV12-5|TRBJ2-7
TGTGCTAGTGGTTTGGTAGGGGATTACGAGCAGTACTTC
CASGLVGDYEQYF
>once|.|TRBV2|TRBJ2-6
TGTGCCAGCAACTCTGGGGCCAACGTCCTGACTTTC
CASNSGANVLTF
>once|TRBD1|TRBV6-5|TRBJ1-4
TGTGCCAGCAGTTCTTTCGACAGGGTCGGGGAAAAACTGTTTTTT
CASSSFDRVGEKLFF
>.|TRBD1|TRBV7-9|TRBJ1-4
TGTGCCAGCAGCTCAGACAGGGTGTACGAAAAACTGTTTTTT
CASSSDRVYEKLFF